This T cell receptor beta chain was sequenced for a study of blood T cell repertoires in COVID-19. On the study more broadly: The origin of the acute and convalescent COVID-19 samples was the United States, Italy and Spain.

The assay was immunoSEQ multiplex PCR, and TCRdb's table has in-frame clones only and misses some. The repertoire holds 100,000 to 150,000 clones, with more than 80% as singletons. CDR3 length: 13 residues. The J segment lost 5 bases and the V segment lost 6 bases, leaving 3 bases of the junction unmatched. Germline V CDR1 and CDR2: KGHSY, FQNENV. The chain carries TRBV16 and TRBJ1-5; 8 bases map to TRBD1. The origin of this receptor is a woman older than 75 with COVID-19, enrolled during active disease. Sample: peripheral blood. This chain's CDR3 is CASRKTGDQPQHF. CDR3 in DNA: TGTGCCAGCAGAAAGACAGGGGATCAGCCCCAGCATTTT.